This TCR beta chain is drawn from a study of T-cell memory formation after mild COVID-19. V dropped 3 bases and J dropped 6 bases, with 11 bases sitting between them. CDR3 length: 14 amino acids. Notes on this clonotype: Antigen unknown.

Study-level points and caveats: Contracting CD4+ clones were located mainly in CM and EM, and CD8+ clones in EMRA.

One entry per CDR3 protein results from TCRdb running MiXCR on the 5' RACE reads. The sample has 300,000 to 400,000 distinct CDR3 sequences; 12% to 15% are singletons. The chain links TRBV12-3 or TRBV12-4 to TRBJ1-4, with D perhaps matching TRBD1 (6 bases). The source of this sequence is a man between 18 and 29 years old who had mild COVID-19 (a few samples of this study predate the infection). Cell type and time point are not known. The specimen was PBMCs or a T cell subset sorted from them (not recorded which). In DNA, the CDR3 is TGTGCCAGCAGTTTTGGGGGCAGAGATGAAAAACTGTTTTTT. Its translation: CASSFGGRDEKLFF.